A selection of T cell receptor beta chains follows, all from one sample in a study of T cell responses to AZD1222 COVID-19 vaccine. Using immunoSEQ multiplex PCR, the repertoire was profiled, and TCRdb retains in-frame clones only, with some absent. The profile shows 80,000 or so clones, just over 90% of them singletons. The starting material was peripheral blood, obtained on day 0 of MenACWY control vaccination. Receptors originate from an adult in good health. Each CDR3 is given with its conserved first and last residue. Fields, in order: CDR3 length, J gene, V gene, clone size, D gene, CDR3 DNA, CDR3 protein. The D gene is left open where the match is weak. Clone size is not always given. Where it is, it says once, few, many or a class for expanded clones.

14 | TRBJ2-1 | TRBV25-1 | . | TRBD1 | TGTGCCAGCAGTGAGACAGGGGGCGGGAATGAGCAGTTCTTC | CASSETGGGNEQFF
13 | TRBJ1-3 | TRBV28 | . | . | TGTGCCAGCAGACCACAAACCGGAAACACCATATATTTT | CASRPQTGNTIYF
14 | TRBJ1-5 | TRBV29-1 | . | . | TGCAGCGTCCGAGGGGCGGGTTCCCAACAGCCCCAGCATTTT | CSVRGAGSQQPQHF
13 | TRBJ2-7 | TRBV5-1 | . | . | TGCGCCAGCAGCTTGGAGCCAACCTACGAGCAGTACTTC | CASSLEPTYEQYF
15 | TRBJ2-7 | TRBV6-2/TRBV6-3 | . | . | TGTGCCAGCAGGCCTCCGGCGGGCGTTACCTACGAGCAGTACTTC | CASRPPAGVTYEQYF
14 | TRBJ2-1 | TRBV2 | . | TRBD1 | TGTGCCAGCAGTGCGGGACAGGGGAGCTATGAGCAGTTCTTC | CASSAGQGSYEQFF
15 | TRBJ1-4 | TRBV18 | . | TRBD1 | TGTGCCAGCTCACCCGGGACAGGGCAAAATGAAAAACTGTTTTTT | CASSPGTGQNEKLFF
12 | TRBJ1-5 | TRBV2 | . | . | TGTGCCAGCAGTGAGAGCAATCAGCCCCAGCATTTT | CASSESNQPQHF
15 | TRBJ2-5 | TRBV11-3 | . | TRBD1 | TGTGCCAGCAGCTTACTCACAGGGGCGCAAGAGACCCAGTACTTC | CASSLLTGAQETQYF
13 | TRBJ2-1 | TRBV27 | . | . | TGTGCCAGCAGTTTAAATAGGGTGAATGAGCAGTTCTTC | CASSLNRVNEQFF
14 | TRBJ1-2 | TRBV28 | . | . | TGTGCCAGCAGCCCTCCCGGGACATTTTATGGCTACACCTTC | CASSPPGTFYGYTF
15 | TRBJ2-1 | TRBV7-9 | once | . | TGTGCCAGCAGACCCCCCCCCAGGTTCGGCAATGAGCAGTTCTTC | CASRPPPRFGNEQFF
13 | TRBJ2-3 | TRBV7-2 | . | . | TGTGCCAGCAGCCAGGCCGTAACAGATACGCAGTATTTT | CASSQAVTDTQYF
12 | TRBJ1-5 | TRBV28 | . | . | TGTGCCAGCAGCCGGTTGAATCAGCCCCAGCATTTT | CASSRLNQPQHF
13 | TRBJ1-6 | TRBV27 | . | . | TGTGCCAGCAGTTGGGACGTCAATTCACCCCTCCACTTT | CASSWDVNSPLHF
13 | TRBJ2-7 | TRBV11-2 | once | . | TGTGCCAGCAGCTTGGGGGCGGGGGACGAGCAGTACTTC | CASSLGAGDEQYF
13 | TRBJ2-1 | TRBV19 | . | . | TGTGCCAGTAGTAGGGGGGCTTACAATGAGCAGTTCTTC | CASSRGAYNEQFF
13 | TRBJ2-7 | TRBV28 | . | TRBD1 | TGTGCCAGCGCCCCGGGACAGCCCTACGAGCAGTACTTC | CASAPGQPYEQYF
14 | TRBJ2-2 | TRBV7-2 | . | . | TGTGCCAGCAGCTTGAATTCCGGGAACGGGGAGCTGTTTTTT | CASSLNSGNGELFF
15 | TRBJ1-1 | TRBV6-5 | . | . | TGTGCCAGCACTTTACAGGGCACTAGGGACACTGAAGCTTTCTTT | CASTLQGTRDTEAFF
11 | TRBJ1-5 | TRBV19 | . | . | TGTGCCAGTAGTGATCGCGCTGCCCAGCATTTT | CASSDRAAQHF